This entry is about one TCR beta chain. This clonotype was seen ten or more times. The target of this receptor is not known. No clone much larger than this one lies a single base away; base qualities are absent. The CDR3 goes from the cysteine to the phenylalanine over 18 residues. CDR3 DNA is the only sequence kept; it has 54 bases, read in frame from the first base. The germline V gene encodes CDR1 ENHRY and CDR2 SYGVKD. V trim: 4 bases; J trim: 1 base; unmatched bases: 7. These data are taken from a study of tumor-infiltrating lymphocytes in oesophageal squamous cell carcinoma (dated by TCRdb to between 2015 and 2016). Libraries were made using PCR. TCRdb records Illumina HiSeq 2000 as the sequencer. The raw public data were reprocessed by TCRdb itself: fastp quality trimming at Q25, MiXCR clonotype calling, in-frame beta chains only. Every distinct CDR3 protein forms one entry, paired with its most common genes and DNA. For this sample there are under 20,000 distinct CDR3 sequences; around 40% appear just once. The ten largest clones capture roughly 7% of the sample.

The TCR originated in a male donor with esophageal squamous cell carcinoma. The sequenced sample consisted of blood. The rearrangement combines TRBV10-3 with TRBJ2-6, with 10 central nucleotides matching TRBD1. CDR3 loop: CAISGQGAPSSGANVLTF. The DNA is TGTGCCATCAGTGGACAGGGGGCACCATCTTCTGGGGCCAACGTCCTGACTTTC.